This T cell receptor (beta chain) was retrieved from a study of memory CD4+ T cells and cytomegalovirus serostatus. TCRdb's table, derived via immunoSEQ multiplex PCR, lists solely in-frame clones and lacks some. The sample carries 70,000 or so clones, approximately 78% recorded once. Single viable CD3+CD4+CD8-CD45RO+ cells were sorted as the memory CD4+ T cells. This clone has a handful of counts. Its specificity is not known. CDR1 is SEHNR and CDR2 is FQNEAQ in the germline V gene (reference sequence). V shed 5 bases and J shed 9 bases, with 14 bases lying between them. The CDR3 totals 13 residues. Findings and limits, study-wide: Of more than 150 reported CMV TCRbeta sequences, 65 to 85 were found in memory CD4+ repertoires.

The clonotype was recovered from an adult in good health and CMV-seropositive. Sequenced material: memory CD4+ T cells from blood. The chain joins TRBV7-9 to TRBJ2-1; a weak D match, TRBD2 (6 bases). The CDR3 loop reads CASSAGGDGEQFF. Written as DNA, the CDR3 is TGTGCCAGCAGCGCCGGGGGTGACGGTGAGCAGTTCTTC.